The 15 T cell receptor beta chains below come from one sample, sequenced in a study of CD8 T cells in ankylosing spondylitis. In TCRdb, the 5' RACE reads were re-called with MiXCR into one record per CDR3 protein. The sample has about 240,000 distinct CDR3 sequences, 20% to 30% seen once. Material: blood, either unsorted or a sorted T cell fraction (not recorded which). The receptor set was obtained from a male donor with ankylosing spondylitis or in good health (not recorded which).

The J gene is TRBJ2-7, the V gene TRBV30; D unresolved. The CDR3 extends over 12 amino acids. Germline V gives CDR1 GTSNPN, CDR2 SVGIG (reference sequence). Trimming removed 0 bases at V and 0 bases at J, with 3 bases between. The CDR3 protein is CAWSVSSYEQYF. The CDR3 nucleotides are TGTGCCTGGAGTGTCAGCTCCTACGAGCAGTACTTC.

This clonotype was picked up a small number of times. This chain uses TRBV7-8 with TRBJ2-3; TRBD1 matches at 8 bases. The germline CDR1 and CDR2 sequences are SGHVS and FQNEAQ. The J segment lost 2 bases and the V segment lost 4 bases, leaving 11 bases of the junction unmatched. The CDR3 runs to 17 residues. The CDR3 DNA is TGTGCCAGCAGCTCCTACCCCGGGACAGGTCCCACAGATACGCAGTATTTT. Amino acids: CASSSYPGTGPTDTQYF.

This clonotype was picked up a small number of times. The chain uses TRBV30 and TRBJ2-3; 7 nucleotides align to TRBD2. The CDR3 contains 14 residues. V lost 1 base, J lost 4 bases, and 5 bases stayed unmatched. Germline loops: CDR1 GTSNPN, CDR2 SVGIG (reference sequence). CDR3: CAWSGGGYADTQYF. DNA for the CDR3: TGTGCCTGGAGTGGGGGGGGGTATGCAGATACGCAGTATTTT. The full variable domain, rest sourced from reference TRBV30 and TRBJ2-3, is SQTIHQWPATLVQPVGSPLSLECTVEGTSNPNLYWYRQAAGRGLQLLFYSVGIGQISSEVPQNLSASRPQDRQFILSSKKLLLSDSGFYLCAWSGGGYADTQYFGPGTRLTVL.

This clonotype was seen repeatedly, ten times or more. The chain carries TRBV20-1 and TRBJ2-5; 7 bases line up with TRBD1. The CDR3 length is 12 residues. J was trimmed by 7 bases and V by 6 bases; bases with no gene match: 8. Germline V lookup: CDR1 DFQATT, CDR2 SNEGSKA (reference sequence). The CDR3 DNA reads as TGCAGTGCCCCGACAGGGCCCGTGACCCAGTACTTC. Translating it yields CSAPTGPVTQYF.

The genes are TRBV5-8 and TRBJ2-7; D tentatively fits TRBD1 or TRBD2 (5 bases each). V lost 2 bases, J lost 6 bases, and 15 bases lay in between. The germline V gene has CDR1 SGHTS and CDR2 YDEGEE. The CDR3 is 14 amino acids. CDR3 loop: CASSLGTAKGEQYF. The CDR3 region has the DNA TGTGCCAGCAGCTTAGGGACGGCAAAGGGCGAGCAGTACTTC.

In this sample, this clonotype turned up many times. This chain links TRBV6-2 or TRBV6-3 with TRBJ2-1; a weak D match, TRBD2 (5 bases). Germline CDR1 reads MNHEY; CDR2 reads SVGEGT. The V and J ends lost 5 bases and 6 bases respectively, with 11 bases between them. This CDR3 comprises 13 residues. CDR3 coding DNA: TGTGCCAGCAGTACGGCGCTAGCCAATGAGCAGTTCTTC. Translated, it gives CASSTALANEQFF.

The chain employs TRBV20-1 and TRBJ2-7, with D perhaps matching TRBD2 (5 bases). With 3 bases removed from V and 3 bases from J, the gap between germline ends came to 18 bases. Per germline, CDR1 DFQATT and CDR2 SNEGSKA (reference sequence). The CDR3 spans 15 residues. DNA of the CDR3: TGCAGTGCTAGCACCGTGCGGGCGGCCGACTACGAGCAGTACTTC. Residues: CSASTVRAADYEQYF.

This clonotype was observed at least ten times. The chain couples TRBV20-1 to TRBJ2-5; 7 bases agree with TRBD2. This CDR3 region has 13 residues. V lost 3 bases, J lost 2 bases, and 3 bases stayed unmatched. CDR1 is DFQATT, CDR2 SNEGSKA, per germline (reference sequence). The CDR3 DNA follows: TGCAGTGCTAGTAGGGGACTACAAGAGACCCAGTACTTC. This translates into CSASRGLQETQYF.

This clonotype was seen just once. The V call is TRBV12-3 or TRBV12-4, the J call TRBJ2-4; TRBD2 matches at 10 bases. Trimming cost V 5 bases and J 9 bases; bases outside gene matches: 13. The CDR3 runs to 16 residues. The CDR3: CASSPAGGRGAPIQYF. The CDR3 nucleotides read TGTGCCAGCAGTCCAGCGGGAGGGCGGGGAGCCCCCATTCAGTACTTC.

This clonotype was observed a few times. This rearrangement joins TRBV10-3 to TRBJ1-6; D is undetermined. Between the trimmed V and J ends, which lost 6 bases and 6 bases, there was a span of 12 bases. The germline V gene encodes CDR1 ENHRY and CDR2 SYGVKD. This CDR3 is 14 amino acids long. The CDR3 nucleotides read TGTGCCATCAGACCTCGGACGGCTAATTCACCCCTCCACTTT. Its protein is CAIRPRTANSPLHF.

The chain couples TRBV6-2 or TRBV6-3 to TRBJ2-5; D possibly uses TRBD1 or TRBD2 (5 bases each). Between the trimmed V and J ends, which lost 5 bases and 2 bases, there was a span of 21 bases. This CDR3 comprises 17 residues. The germline CDR1 and CDR2 sequences are MNHEY and SVGEGT. CDR3: CASSPHSGPVGQETQYF. The CDR3 region has the DNA TGTGCCAGCAGTCCGCACTCGGGACCGGTAGGGCAAGAGACCCAGTACTTC.

The table lists this clonotype with a few counts. J is TRBJ2-3 and V is TRBV20-1; D is undetermined. V was trimmed by 3 bases and J by 2 bases, leaving 21 bases between them. The CDR3 is made up of 17 amino acids. CDR1 DFQATT and CDR2 SNEGSKA come from the germline V gene (reference sequence). The CDR3 DNA reads as TGCAGTGCTAGCGGTCATTTAGGCATTCCCCTCACAGATACGCAGTATTTT. Translating it yields CSASGHLGIPLTDTQYF.

The V gene is TRBV6-1, the J gene TRBJ1-2; D remains ambiguous. The V and J ends lost 5 bases and 5 bases respectively, with 12 bases between them. The CDR3 covers 13 residues. Germline V gene sequence: CDR1 MNHNS, CDR2 SASEGT. The CDR3 reads CASSPREAYGYTF. CDR3 DNA: TGTGCCAGCAGTCCCCGGGAGGCTTATGGCTACACCTTC.

V is TRBV6-2 or TRBV6-3 and J is TRBJ2-5; tentative D call: TRBD2 (6 bases). Germline V gene lookup returns CDR1 MNHEY and CDR2 SVGEGT. The CDR3 has 13 amino acids. The ends were cut back, 6 bases at V and 5 bases at J, with 13 bases in the middle. The CDR3 region has the DNA TGTGCCAGCAGGGAAACAGGAGGGGAGACCCAGTACTTC. Protein: CASRETGGETQYF.

This clonotype has ten or more counts. The chain is built from TRBV6-4 and TRBJ2-1; 9 nucleotides line up with TRBD2. V dropped 1 base and J dropped 2; count of bases not matched to a gene: 9. From germline, CDR1 is MRHNA and CDR2 SNTAGT. This CDR3 has 18 residues. CDR3 sequence (DNA): TGTGCCAGCAGTGACTTAAGAAGCGGGGGGTATCCCTACAATGAGCAGTTCTTC. Residues: CASSDLRSGGYPYNEQFF.